These 16 T cell receptor beta chains share one sample of origin, sequenced in a study of blood T cell repertoires in COVID-19. The table came from immunoSEQ multiplex PCR; TCRdb's copy has only in-frame clones and leaves some out. The sample has tens of thousands of clones, roughly 80% seen once. Sample: peripheral blood. The origin of the receptors is a woman of 80 years or more with active or convalescent COVID-19.

This chain connects TRBV5-1 to TRBJ2-7; a possible D gene is TRBD1 (6 bases). The germline V and J ends were trimmed by 1 base and 0 bases, with 11 bases remaining between them. This CDR3 has 15 amino acids. Germline-derived CDR1 and CDR2 are SGHRS and YFSETQ. The CDR3 sequence is CASSLFQGSSYEQYF. The DNA of the CDR3 is TGCGCCAGCAGCTTGTTTCAGGGGAGCTCCTACGAGCAGTACTTC. Based on the CDR3 plus reference TRBV5-1 and TRBJ2-7, the full variable domain is KAGVTQTPRYLIKTRGQQVTLSCSPISGHRSVSWYQQTPGQGLQFLFEYFSETQRNKGNFPGRFSGRQFSNSRSEMNVSTLELGDSALYLCASSLFQGSSYEQYFGPGTRLTVT.

This clone showed up just a few times. The chain is built from TRBV30 and TRBJ1-2; unclear D gene. The CDR3 spans 12 residues. V shed 5 bases and J shed 9 bases, with 16 bases lying between them. CDR1 is GTSNPN, CDR2 SVGIG, per germline (reference sequence). CDR3: CAWHRVAGSYTF. The CDR3 DNA is TGTGCCTGGCACCGGGTCGCCGGCAGCTACACCTTC.

The chain recombines TRBV19 with TRBJ2-7; 8 nucleotides agree with TRBD1. The germline CDR1 and CDR2 sequences are LNHDA and SQIVND (reference sequence). V lost 4 bases and J lost 6; bases outside the gene matches: 8. This CDR3 comprises 14 residues. CDR3 DNA sequence: TGTGCCAGTAGTACCGGGACAGGTTGGGGCGAGCAGTACTTC. Translation gives CASSTGTGWGEQYF.

The chain uses TRBV19 and TRBJ2-7; the D is unclear. With 3 bases removed from V and 2 bases from J, the gap between germline ends came to 14 bases. CDR1 LNHDA and CDR2 SQIVND come from the germline V gene (reference sequence). The CDR3 runs 15 residues. CDR3 in DNA: TGTGCCAGTAGTATCCGAGCTTCAAGAGCCTACGAGCAGTACTTC. Protein sequence: CASSIRASRAYEQYF.

The chain employs TRBV7-2 and TRBJ2-1, with a possible D match to TRBD2 (5 bases). The V and J ends lost 1 base and 6 bases respectively, with 19 bases between them. CDR1 is SGHTA and CDR2 is FQGNSA in the germline V gene. This CDR3 is built from 17 residues. In nucleotides, the CDR3 is TGTGCCAGCAGCTTAGGTCTAGCTCCCACCTCCCTCAATGAGCAGTTCTTC. Translation gives CASSLGLAPTSLNEQFF.

The V and J genes are TRBV7-2 and TRBJ2-5; 12 bases line up with TRBD2. Unmatched junction bases numbered 16, after V lost 5 bases and J lost 6 bases. The CDR3 sequence is 18 residues long. Germline V gene lookup returns CDR1 SGHTA and CDR2 FQGNSA. CDR3 sequence: CASSPLTSGSTSSKTQYF. The CDR3 DNA sequence: TGTGCCAGCAGCCCCTTGACTAGCGGGAGTACCTCCTCAAAGACCCAGTACTTC.

The chain employs TRBV28 and TRBJ2-7, with D possibly being TRBD1 (6 bases). This CDR3 region has 16 residues. Germline values: CDR1 MDHEN, CDR2 SYDVKM. V lost 2 bases to trimming and J lost 4 bases, with 18 bases between them. The CDR3 protein is CASSLQGSPWQYEQYF. The CDR3 bases are TGTGCCAGCAGTTTACAGGGGTCCCCTTGGCAATACGAGCAGTACTTC.

The chain has TRBV4-3 and TRBJ2-1, with a possible D match to TRBD2 (6 bases). The germline V and J ends were trimmed by 0 bases and 3 bases, with 12 bases remaining between them. Per germline, CDR1 LGHNA and CDR2 YSLEER. This CDR3 is 16 amino acids long. CDR3 sequence: CASSQEGWRDYNEQFF. CDR3 nucleotides: TGCGCCAGCAGCCAAGAAGGATGGCGGGACTACAATGAGCAGTTCTTC.

The rearrangement links TRBV27 to TRBJ1-3, with TRBD1 matching 9 bases. The V gene's germline CDR1 is MNHEY and CDR2 SMNVEV (reference sequence). Trimming removed 5 bases from V and 2 bases from J; junction bases left unmatched: 10. The CDR3 is 17 amino acids. The CDR3 nucleotides read TGTGCCAGCAGTCGAAAGTGGGGACAGGGAACTGGAAACACCATATATTTT. This translates into CASSRKWGQGTGNTIYF.

The J gene is TRBJ2-7, the V gene TRBV30; 10 nucleotides line up with TRBD2. Per germline, CDR1 GTSNPN and CDR2 SVGIG (reference sequence). This CDR3 contains 17 residues. The trim removed 0 bases at V and 4 bases at J, leaving 12 bases unmatched. Written as DNA, the CDR3 is TGTGCCTGGAGTGTACTAAGCGGGAGGGCCACAGGTTACGAGCAGTACTTC. Residues: CAWSVLSGRATGYEQYF.

The chain uses TRBV21-1 and TRBJ1-4; the table's D call, TRBD1, has no DNA check behind it. TRBV21-1 is a known pseudogene. The CDR3 has 15 amino acids. The DNA of the CDR3 is TGTGCCAGCAGCACATGGACAGGGGGTTCTGAAAAACTGTTTTTT. This encodes CASSTWTGGSEKLFF.

The rearrangement uses TRBV7-2 and TRBJ2-1, with 13 nucleotides matching TRBD2. This CDR3 spans 16 amino acids. Trimming at V came to 4 bases and at J to 7 bases, leaving 7 bases not matched to a gene. CDR1 and CDR2 from the germline V gene are SGHTA and FQGNSA. CDR3 in amino acids: CASSSVTSGGQNEQFF. For the CDR3, the DNA is TGTGCCAGCAGCTCCGTGACTAGCGGGGGGCAGAATGAGCAGTTCTTC.

This rearrangement joins TRBV7-9 to TRBJ2-7; 12 nucleotides align to TRBD2. From germline, CDR1 is SEHNR and CDR2 FQNEAQ (reference sequence). Germline trimming cut 5 bases from V and 4 bases from J; bases unmatched to any gene: 9. This CDR3 comprises 16 residues. CDR3: CASSLPTSGSTYEQYF. In DNA form, the CDR3 reads TGTGCCAGCAGCCTGCCGACTAGCGGGAGTACGTACGAGCAGTACTTC.

V is TRBV19 and J is TRBJ1-2, with D unresolved. The CDR3 runs to 15 residues. V dropped 2 bases and J dropped 1 base, with 11 bases sitting between them. Per germline, CDR1 LNHDA and CDR2 SQIVND (reference sequence). DNA of the CDR3: TGTGCCAGTAGTATAACGCAGGCCCATAACTATGGCTACACCTTC. It translates to CASSITQAHNYGYTF.

V usage is TRBV7-3 and J usage is TRBJ2-1; 11 positions match TRBD2. V trimming: 5 bases; J trimming: 9 bases; junction bases outside the gene matches: 15. The germline gives CDR1 SGHTA, CDR2 FQGTGA. The CDR3 consists of 17 residues. The CDR3 coding sequence is TGTGCCAGCAGCCCCGGACCGGTTAGCGGGAGGGCGGTTGAGCAGTTCTTC. This sequence encodes CASSPGPVSGRAVEQFF.

The J gene is TRBJ2-1, the V gene TRBV7-9; possible D gene TRBD1, 6 bases. The CDR3 totals 13 residues. CDR1 and CDR2 (germline): SEHNR, FQNEAQ (reference sequence). Deletions cut 6 bases from V and 5 bases from J, with 11 bases between. The CDR3 nucleotides read TGTGCCAGCAGTAGGGGGTGGGACAATGAGCAGTTCTTC. Its protein product is CASSRGWDNEQFF.